Shown below are 23 T cell receptor beta chains from a single sample sequenced in a study of T cells in Graves' hyperthyroidism and ophthalmopathy. There were TCR beta CDR3 regions amplified from RNA transcripts. During a first-round RT-PCR of the TCR CDR3, the HTBI primer set was used. One entry per CDR3 protein results from TCRdb running MiXCR on the multiplex PCR reads. The data show 350,000 to 400,000 distinct CDR3 sequences, about a fifth seen once. Sequencing used blood. Receptors were obtained from a woman under 30 with Graves' hyperthyroidism.

The CDR3 region is CASNREGTEAFF. In DNA, the CDR3 is TGTGCCAGTAACCGAGAGGGCACTGAAGCTTTCTTT. V and J are TRBV19 and TRBJ1-1, with no clear D. Trimming took off 7 bases at V and 4 bases at J, with 10 bases between the two ends. This CDR3 is built from 12 residues. Germline V gene sequence: CDR1 LNHDA, CDR2 SQIVND (reference sequence).

This clonotype was detected many times. The chain joins TRBV24-1 to TRBJ2-7; D not resolved. The CDR3 extends over 13 amino acids. V was clipped by 2 bases and J by 1 base, with 5 bases between them. Germline V gene lookup returns CDR1 KGHDR and CDR2 SFDVKD. In DNA form, the CDR3 reads TGTGCCACCAGTGATTCGTCATCCTACGAGCAGTACTTC. Amino acid sequence: CATSDSSSYEQYF.

This clonotype was picked up many times. The chain combines TRBV6-1 with TRBJ1-2; tentative D call: TRBD1 (6 bases). The germline CDR1 and CDR2 sequences are MNHNS and SASEGT. Deletions cut 4 bases from V and 1 base from J, with 19 bases between. This CDR3 has 17 amino acids. The CDR3 region has the DNA TGTGCCAGCAGTGCCCGTTGGGGGGCAGACAGTAACTATGGCTACACCTTC. This encodes CASSARWGADSNYGYTF.

This clonotype was recorded many times. The J gene is TRBJ2-5, the V gene TRBV3-1, with unresolved D. The V end was cut by 0 bases, the J end by 5 bases, with 4 bases between. The length of the CDR3 is 12 residues. CDR1 is LGHDT and CDR2 is YNNKEL in the germline V gene (reference sequence). The CDR3 protein is CASSQERETQYF. The DNA for the CDR3 is TGTGCCAGCAGCCAAGAAAGGGAGACCCAGTACTTC.

Many counts were recorded for this clonotype. The V and J genes are TRBV6-1 and TRBJ2-2; 8 nucleotides match TRBD2. This CDR3 spans 16 amino acids. In germline, CDR1 is MNHNS, CDR2 SASEGT. V was clipped by 6 bases and J by 2 bases; unmatched bases: 8. The DNA for the CDR3 is TGTGCCAGCAGCCAGGAGCGGGGGCTCAACACCGGGGAGCTGTTTTTT. It codes for CASSQERGLNTGELFF.

CDR3 residues: CASSNDRGLPEQYF. The CDR3 region has the DNA TGTGCCAGTAGTAACGACAGGGGGCTACCCGAGCAGTACTTC. The chain carries TRBV19 and TRBJ2-7; 10 nucleotides agree with TRBD1. Losses at the gene ends were 4 bases for V and 6 bases for J; bases not matched to a gene: 6. This CDR3 comprises 14 residues. Germline V gives CDR1 LNHDA, CDR2 SQIVND (reference sequence).

This clonotype was detected ten times or more. For the CDR3, the DNA is TGTGCCAGCAGGCGTTCGACTGAAGCTTTCTTT. It encodes CASRRSTEAFF. The chain uses TRBV6-5 and TRBJ1-1; D is ambiguous. Per the germline V gene, CDR1 is MNHEY and CDR2 is SVGAGI. Trimming stripped 6 bases from V and 5 bases from J, with 7 bases between. This CDR3 has 11 residues.

This clonotype came up many times. The chain joins TRBV6-1 to TRBJ2-7; no clear D. Deletions cut 3 bases from V and 3 bases from J, with 18 bases between. Per the germline V gene, CDR1 is MNHNS and CDR2 is SASEGT. The CDR3 totals 16 residues. The CDR3 reads CASSEALVPGSYEQYF. The DNA for the CDR3 is TGTGCCAGCAGTGAGGCTTTAGTCCCGGGTAGCTACGAGCAGTACTTC.

The sample holds a few counts of this clonotype. The J gene is TRBJ2-7, the V gene TRBV5-1; D is perhaps TRBD1 or TRBD2 (5 bases each). Germline V gene lookup returns CDR1 SGHRS and CDR2 YFSETQ. The ends were cut back, 4 bases at V and 6 bases at J, with 20 bases in the middle. The CDR3 has 15 amino acids. CDR3 residues: CASSTVSGPSFEQYF. CDR3 nucleotide sequence: TGCGCCAGCAGCACCGTCTCGGGACCGTCGTTCGAGCAGTACTTC. Together with reference TRBV5-1 and TRBJ2-7, the CDR3 gives the full variable domain: KAGVTQTPRYLIKTRGQQVTLSCSPISGHRSVSWYQQTPGQGLQFLFEYFSETQRNKGNFPGRFSGRQFSNSRSEMNVSTLELGDSALYLCASSTVSGPSFEQYFGPGTRLTVT.

Many counts were recorded for this clonotype. The rearrangement joins TRBV19 to TRBJ1-1; TRBD1 agrees at 7 bases. Trimming took 7 bases from V and 5 from J; bases not matched to a gene: 13. This CDR3 spans 15 amino acids. Germline V gene lookup returns CDR1 LNHDA and CDR2 SQIVND (reference sequence). The CDR3 DNA follows: TGTGCCAGTATCCCCCGGTCAGGGGGGCGGACTGAAGCTTTCTTT. This encodes CASIPRSGGRTEAFF.

This clonotype was seen repeatedly, ten times or more. The genes are TRBV7-9 and TRBJ2-2; no reliable D call. The CDR3 extends over 12 amino acids. The ends were cut back, 6 bases at V and 4 bases at J, with 6 bases in the middle. CDR1 is SEHNR and CDR2 is FQNEAQ in the germline V gene (reference sequence). CDR3 sequence (DNA): TGTGCCAGCAGAGTTCTCACCGGGGAGCTGTTTTTT. Translation gives CASRVLTGELFF.

In this sample, this clonotype turned up many times. The gene calls are TRBV5-1 and TRBJ2-7, with D perhaps matching TRBD2 (5 bases). The length of the CDR3 is 15 residues. Germline CDR1 and CDR2: SGHRS and YFSETQ. With 0 bases removed from V and 2 bases from J, the gap between germline ends came to 12 bases. Here the CDR3 DNA reads TGCGCCAGCAGCTTGGTTTCTGCGGGTCCCTACGAGCAGTACTTC. Its protein is CASSLVSAGPYEQYF.

This clonotype was observed many times. V usage is TRBV24-1 and J usage is TRBJ2-2, with D hard to call. Trimming took off 9 bases at V and 12 bases at J, with 10 bases between the two ends. The CDR3 length is 10 residues. In germline, CDR1 is KGHDR, CDR2 SFDVKD. CDR3 loop: CATGIGKLFF. CDR3 DNA sequence: TGTGCCACCGGGATCGGAAAGCTGTTTTTT.

The gene calls are TRBV6-1 and TRBJ1-2; 12 positions agree with TRBD1. The ends lost 2 bases at V and 4 bases at J; junction bases unmatched: 5. The V gene's germline CDR1 is MNHNS and CDR2 SASEGT. This CDR3 region has 16 residues. The DNA of the CDR3 is TGTGCCAGCAGTGAAAAGGGGACAGGGGGCTCCTATGGCTACACCTTC. Its protein is CASSEKGTGGSYGYTF.

This clonotype was observed a few times. The rearrangement links TRBV6-1 to TRBJ2-5; D gene unclear. V was shortened by 1 base and J by 2 bases, with 8 bases between the two germline ends. Germline lookup yields CDR1 MNHNS and CDR2 SASEGT. The CDR3 extends over 14 amino acids. The CDR3 DNA reads as TGTGCCAGCAGTGAAGACAGCTTTCAAGAGACCCAGTACTTC. Translation: CASSEDSFQETQYF.

This clonotype was found many times. The chain is built from TRBV6-2 or TRBV6-3 and TRBJ2-7; D may be TRBD2 (7 bases). Germline assignment: CDR1 MNHEY and CDR2 SVGEGT. The CDR3 loop spans 17 amino acids. Trimming stripped 6 bases from V and 3 bases from J, with 24 bases between. Written as DNA, the CDR3 is TGTGCCAGCAGGCCCATGGAGTTAGGGGGGGCAATCTACGAGCAGTACTTC. Encoded protein: CASRPMELGGAIYEQYF.

V gene TRBV5-6 combines with J gene TRBJ2-2; D not certain. Deletions cut 4 bases from V and 6 bases from J, with 16 bases between. The CDR3 runs to 15 residues. Germline V lookup: CDR1 SGHDT, CDR2 YYEEEE. CDR3 sequence (DNA): TGTGCCAGCAGCCCGGCCCCCTTATTGGCCGGGGAGCTGTTTTTT. Protein: CASSPAPLLAGELFF. Combining the CDR3 with reference TRBV5-6 and TRBJ2-2 gives the whole variable domain DAGVTQSPTHLIKTRGQQVTLRCSPKSGHDTVSWYQQALGQGPQFIFQYYEEEERQRGNFPDRFSGHQFPNYSSELNVNALLLGDSALYLCASSPAPLLAGELFFGEGSRLTVL.

The CDR3 is CATSGAGANTEAFF. CDR3 DNA: TGTGCCACCAGCGGGGCGGGGGCGAACACTGAAGCTTTCTTT. The chain recombines TRBV15 with TRBJ1-1; a possible D gene is TRBD1 (6 bases). The germline V gene encodes CDR1 LNHNV and CDR2 YYDKDF (reference sequence). The V end lost 5 bases, the J end lost 1 base, and 11 bases lay between the germline ends. The CDR3 runs 14 residues.

The V and J genes are TRBV19 and TRBJ2-2; no firm D call. The germline CDR1 and CDR2 sequences are LNHDA and SQIVND (reference sequence). Between the trimmed V and J ends, which lost 5 bases and 6 bases, there was a span of 10 bases. The CDR3 is made up of 13 amino acids. CDR3 loop: CASSLLKAGELFF. CDR3 DNA sequence: TGTGCCAGTAGTCTATTAAAGGCCGGGGAGCTGTTTTTT.

The chain couples TRBV15 to TRBJ2-5, with D perhaps TRBD1 or TRBD2 (5 bases each). This CDR3 contains 20 residues. V gave up 4 bases and J gave up 2 bases, with 29 bases separating them. Germline assignment: CDR1 LNHNV and CDR2 YYDKDF (reference sequence). The CDR3 reads CATSNHPGLEELTEQETQYF. CDR3 nucleotide sequence: TGTGCCACCAGCAATCACCCGGGGCTGGAGGAACTTACGGAACAAGAGACCCAGTACTTC.

This clonotype has a count of ten or more. One end of the junction does not line up with germline, which may come from a read error. V usage is TRBV6-5 and J usage is TRBJ2-5, with 7 bases matching TRBD1. Germline V gene data show CDR1 as MNHEY and CDR2 as SVGAGI. The CDR3 contains 12 residues. The DNA for the CDR3 is TGTGCCGGCAGTTACTCAGGGGGGACCCAGTACTTC. It is translated as CAGSYSGGTQYF.

This clonotype was picked up many times. V is TRBV7-3 and J is TRBJ2-5, with 7 bases lining up with TRBD2. The CDR3 has 13 amino acids. Germline assignment: CDR1 SGHTA and CDR2 FQGTGA. Trimming at V came to 5 bases and at J to 4 bases, leaving 4 bases not matched to a gene. Here the CDR3 DNA reads TGTGCCAGCAGCCCGGGGGGACCAGAGACCCAGTACTTC. Translated: CASSPGGPETQYF.

There are many counts of this clonotype. This chain uses TRBV12-3 or TRBV12-4 with TRBJ2-7; 9 nucleotides align to TRBD2. The CDR3 runs to 16 residues. The J segment lost 4 bases and the V segment lost 2 bases, leaving 9 bases of the junction unmatched. DNA of the CDR3: TGTGCCAGCAGTTTAAGTTCGGCTAGCGGGGCGTACGAGCAGTACTTC. It encodes CASSLSSASGAYEQYF.